This T cell receptor beta chain stems from a study of prognosis after radiotherapy for stage I lung cancer. Study-wide background: Across the cohort, concurrent therapy accompanying stereotactic body radiotherapy was administered to no patient.

No patient had prior chemotherapy, radiotherapy or other malignancies, and all were node-negative on CT and PET/CT. Sample collection consisted of about 5.4 milliliters of peripheral blood drawn at each of two time points. With two-round multiplex PCR, TCR beta CDR3 sequences were amplified from genomic DNA. It was primers specific to each TRBV and TRBJ gene that first-round PCR used. TCRdb reanalysed the multiplex PCR reads using MiXCR and keeps one entry per CDR3 protein. Among 22,000 or so distinct CDR3 sequences, around 46% were seen once, and the ten largest hold 25% to 35%. This clonotype was counted many times. Its antigen is unknown. Deletions cut 2 bases from V and 1 base from J, with 12 bases between. The CDR3 covers 17 residues. Germline CDR1 reads LGHDT; CDR2 reads YNNKEL (reference sequence). Notes on the study in general: After stereotactic body radiation therapy, unique TCR clone counts dropped from a median of around 10,000 to 6,500.

The chain couples TRBV3-1 to TRBJ2-6; D may be TRBD1 (5 bases). The TCR originated in a donor over 45 with non-small cell lung cancer. Source: PBMCs, taken before or after stereotactic body radiation therapy (not recorded which). Written as DNA, the CDR3 is TGTGCCAGCAGCCAATCCCCAGGGCTATCTGGGGCCAACGTCCTGACTTTC. Translated, it gives CASSQSPGLSGANVLTF.